The rows below give T cell receptor beta chains drawn from one sample of a study of cytotoxic CD8 clonotypes in ibrutinib-treated CLL. Clones were sequenced by immunoSEQ multiplex PCR, and TCRdb holds only the in-frame ones, with some missing. Among about 160,000 clones listed, 81% were seen once. Here the sequenced sample was PBMCs, taken after 12 months of ibrutinib treatment. The receptors derive from a human donor with chronic lymphocytic leukemia. CDR3s include the opening cysteine and the closing phenylalanine or tryptophan. D genes are given only for firm matches. Expanded clones get a size class; other rows say once, few or many, or leave the size out.

D | size | J | V | DNA | CDR3
TRBD1 | few | TRBJ1-2 | TRBV7-2 | TGTGCCAGCAGCCCCGGGACAGGGTCGAACTATGGCTACACCTTC | CASSPGTGSNYGYTF
- | few | TRBJ1-6 | TRBV5-4 | TGTGCCAGCAGTGCCGGGAGCTCCTATAATTCACCCCTCCACTTT | CASSAGSSYNSPLHF
- | - | TRBJ2-1 | TRBV11-2 | TGTGCCAGCAGCTTAATCCTGACAGCGAGGGTAACATACAATGAGCAGTTCTTC | CASSLILTARVTYNEQFF
TRBD2 | - | TRBJ2-1 | TRBV27 | TGTGCCAGCAGTTTAGGGCTAGCGGGAGGGGCGGCGCAGTTCTTC | CASSLGLAGGAAQFF
TRBD1 | once | TRBJ2-5 | TRBV5-4 | TGTGCCAGCAGCCGAGGGACAGGGGGCAGAGAGACCCAGTACTTC | CASSRGTGGRETQYF
TRBD1 | - | TRBJ1-2 | TRBV10-3 | TGTGCCATCAGCCAATCCGGGACAGGGGGCGGCCCCTATGGCTACACCTTC | CAISQSGTGGGPYGYTF
- | - | TRBJ1-1 | TRBV7-2 | TGTGCCAGCAGCTTGTGGGGGCCTCTGAACACTGAAGCTTTCTTT | CASSLWGPLNTEAFF
- | - | TRBJ1-2 | TRBV30 | TGTGCCTGGAGCCGGGGGGGGTTCAGCTATGGCTACACCTTC | CAWSRGGFSYGYTF
- | - | TRBJ2-2 | TRBV6-5 | TGTGCCAGCAGTTTTTATGGCGGGGAGCTGTTTTTT | CASSFYGGELFF
- | - | TRBJ1-2 | TRBV11-2 | TGTGCCAGCAGCTTAGCTGATAAGAGTGGAGGCTACACCTTC | CASSLADKSGGYTF
- | - | TRBJ2-1 | TRBV7-6 | TGTGCCAGCAGCCCGCCGAGGGCCAATGAGCAGTTCTTC | CASSPPRANEQFF
TRBD1 | - | TRBJ1-1 | TRBV18 | TGTGCCAGCTCTACCAGGGGGTCGCTGCCTGAAGCTTTCTTT | CASSTRGSLPEAFF
- | - | TRBJ1-5 | TRBV19 | TGTGCCAGTAGTATAGTCCGGACATACTATCAGCCCCAGCATTTT | CASSIVRTYYQPQHF
- | - | TRBJ2-2 | TRBV5-5 | TGTGCCAGCAGCCCGGGACACACGAACACCGGGGAGCTGTTTTTT | CASSPGHTNTGELFF
- | - | TRBJ1-5 | TRBV2 | TGTGCCAGCAGTGAAGCGTCGGTAGTCCAGGATCAGCCCCAGCATTTT | CASSEASVVQDQPQHF
TRBD2 | - | TRBJ2-2 | TRBV7-9 | TGTGCCAGCAGCTCCTCTGGCGGGGGGAACACCGGGGAGCTGTTTTTT | CASSSSGGGNTGELFF
TRBD2 | - | TRBJ2-5 | TRBV6-6 | TGTGCCTCGTGGCGAGCGGGGTTCCAAGAGACCCAGTACTTC | CASWRAGFQETQYF
TRBD1 | - | TRBJ1-5 | TRBV2 | TGTGCCAGCGGCGGGACAGGGGGAGGTTTGCAGCCCCAGCATTTT | CASGGTGGGLQPQHF
- | few | TRBJ1-2 | TRBV19 | TGTGCCACCGGACGGCCGGCAAGTCTGTTTGGCTACACCTTC | CATGRPASLFGYTF
- | - | TRBJ1-4 | TRBV6-6 | TGTGCCATCCTAGGGGGGTCGGGAAAACTGTTTTTT | CAILGGSGKLFF
TRBD1 | once | TRBJ2-7 | TRBV5-6 | TGTGCCAGCAGCCTGGGACAGGCGCAGTACTTC | CASSLGQAQYF
- | once | TRBJ2-3 | TRBV27 | TGTGCCAGCAGTTTCGGCCGTAGCACAGATACGCAGTATTTT | CASSFGRSTDTQYF
- | - | TRBJ1-4 | TRBV28 | TGTGCCAGCAGTTTCATCGGGGGGCCAACTAATGAAAAACTGTTTTTT | CASSFIGGPTNEKLFF
- | - | TRBJ1-2 | TRBV2 | TGTGCCAGCAGTTCCACTTTTGACTATGGCTACACCTTC | CASSSTFDYGYTF
- | - | TRBJ1-1 | TRBV28 | TGTGCCAGCAGTTTAGGAGGGAGGACTGAAGCTTTCTTT | CASSLGGRTEAFF
- | - | TRBJ2-7 | TRBV21-1 | TGTGCCAGCAGCACCAGGGGGTCTTACGAGCAGTACTTC | CASSTRGSYEQYF